Included here is one TCR beta chain sequence, with context. This entry comes from a study of blood T cell repertoires in COVID-19. Across the study: The United States, Italy and Spain supplied acute and convalescent COVID-19 samples. T cells, B-cell-depleted T cells, or PBMCs provided the cDNA or gDNA that served as material.

The table came from immunoSEQ multiplex PCR; TCRdb's copy has only in-frame clones and leaves some out. The table has about 69,000 clones, less than 90% seen once. Germline V gene lookup returns CDR1 MDHEN and CDR2 SYDVKM. Trimming stripped 8 bases from V and 0 bases from J, with 25 bases between. The length of the CDR3 is 18 residues. The chain links TRBV28 to TRBJ1-2; D not resolved. Specimen: peripheral blood. The sequence derives from an older man with acute or convalescent COVID-19. The CDR3 nucleotides are TGTGCCAGCGAGGGTCCAGGTCTTTGGGGTGACACTAACTATGGCTACACCTTC. Protein sequence: CASEGPGLWGDTNYGYTF.